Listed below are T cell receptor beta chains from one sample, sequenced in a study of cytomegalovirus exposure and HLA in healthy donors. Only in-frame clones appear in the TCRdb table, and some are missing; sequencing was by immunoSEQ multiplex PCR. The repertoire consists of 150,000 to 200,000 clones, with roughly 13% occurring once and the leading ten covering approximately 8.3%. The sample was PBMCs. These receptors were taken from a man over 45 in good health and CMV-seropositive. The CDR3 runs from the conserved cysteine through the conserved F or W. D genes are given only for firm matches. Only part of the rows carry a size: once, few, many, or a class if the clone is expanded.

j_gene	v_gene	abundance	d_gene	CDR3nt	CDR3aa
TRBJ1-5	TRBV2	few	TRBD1	TGTGCCAGCAGTCCCGAGACAGGGCTACTCAATCAGCCCCAGCATTTT	CASSPETGLLNQPQHF
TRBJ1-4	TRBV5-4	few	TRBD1	TGTGCCAGCAGCTGGGACAGGGCTGAAAAACTGTTTTTT	CASSWDRAEKLFF
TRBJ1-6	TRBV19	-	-	TGTGCCAGTAGGAGCACAGCTAATTCACCCCTCCACTTT	CASRSTANSPLHF
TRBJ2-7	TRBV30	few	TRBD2	TGTGCCTGGAGCCCACGCGGGGGAGAGCAGTACTTC	CAWSPRGGEQYF
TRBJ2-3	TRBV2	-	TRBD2	TGTGCCAGCGAAGGAAGAGCGGGGGGTAGCACAGATACGCAGTATTTT	CASEGRAGGSTDTQYF
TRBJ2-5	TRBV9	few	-	TGTGCCAGCAGCGGATCACACTGGGTTCAGGGAGGAGAGACCCAGTACTTC	CASSGSHWVQGGETQYF
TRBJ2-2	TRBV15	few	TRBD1	TGTGCCACCAGCAGAGAAATTGGACAGGGGGCCACCGGGGAGCTGTTTTTT	CATSREIGQGATGELFF
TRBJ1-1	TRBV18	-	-	TGTGCCAGCTCACCGACATTGAACACTGAAGCTTTCTTT	CASSPTLNTEAFF
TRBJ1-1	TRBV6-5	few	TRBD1	TGTGCCAGCAGCGACTCCTCGACAGGGTATATTGAGGCTTTCTTT	CASSDSSTGYIEAFF
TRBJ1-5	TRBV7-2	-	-	TGTGCCAGCAGCATAGCGGGAAACAGGAATCAGCCCCAGCATTTT	CASSIAGNRNQPQHF
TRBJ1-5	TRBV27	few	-	TGTGCCAGCAGTTTATTGAGGAATCAGCCCCAGCATTTT	CASSLLRNQPQHF
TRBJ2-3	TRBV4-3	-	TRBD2	TGCGCCAGCAGCCAAGATCTGGGGCGGACTAGCGGGGGGGGTAAGCAGTATTTT	CASSQDLGRTSGGGKQYF
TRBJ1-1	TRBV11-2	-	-	TGTGCCAGCAGCCGCGACACGAATTATGAAGCTTTCTTT	CASSRDTNYEAFF
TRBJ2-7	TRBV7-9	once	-	TGTGCCAGCAGCACGGACTTATACGAGCAGTACTTC	CASSTDLYEQYF
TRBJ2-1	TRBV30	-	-	TGTGCCTGGAGTAGGGGGTACAATGAGCAGTTCTTC	CAWSRGYNEQFF
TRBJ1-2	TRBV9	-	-	TGTGCCAGCAGCGTAGACGCGACAGGCTCCTATGGCTACACCTTC	CASSVDATGSYGYTF
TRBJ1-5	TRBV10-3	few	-	TGTGCCATCAGTGTAAGCGGGGGAGATCAGCCCCAGCATTTT	CAISVSGGDQPQHF
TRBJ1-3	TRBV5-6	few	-	TGTGCCAGCAGCTCCACAGGGATCGGAAACACCATATATTTT	CASSSTGIGNTIYF
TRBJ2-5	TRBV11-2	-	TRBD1	TGTGCCAGCAGCTCTCGACAGGGGGCATGGGAGACCCAGTACTTC	CASSSRQGAWETQYF
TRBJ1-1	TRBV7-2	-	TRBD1	TGTGCCAGCAGCCAAGGACAGGGATCCACTGAAGCTTTCTTT	CASSQGQGSTEAFF
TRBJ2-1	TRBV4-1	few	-	TGCGCCAGCAGCCACAGACAGGATCTCGGTGAGCAGTTCTTC	CASSHRQDLGEQFF
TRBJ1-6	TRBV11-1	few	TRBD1	TGTGCCAGCAGCCGACAGGGTGTGAAGACACCCCTCCACTTT	CASSRQGVKTPLHF
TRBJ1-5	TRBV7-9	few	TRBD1	TGTGCCAGCAGCTCAGGGGGGAGTCAGCCCCAGCATTTT	CASSSGGSQPQHF
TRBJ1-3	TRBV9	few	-	TGTGCCAGCAGCGTAGGTGGCAGGGGAGACGGAAACACCATATATTTT	CASSVGGRGDGNTIYF
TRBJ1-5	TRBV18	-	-	TGTGCCAGCTCACCCCCCAATGGAGCACGCAATCAGCCCCAGCATTTT	CASSPPNGARNQPQHF
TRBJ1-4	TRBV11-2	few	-	TGTGCCAGCAGCTTGAGTGGAGGGTTTAGTGAAAAACTGTTTTTT	CASSLSGGFSEKLFF
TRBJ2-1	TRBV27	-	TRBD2	TGTGCCAGCAGTTTAAGTCTAGCGGGATACAATGAGCAGTTCTTC	CASSLSLAGYNEQFF
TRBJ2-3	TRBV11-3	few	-	TGTGCCAGCAGCCCGAGGGGGGGTGGAGATACGCAGTATTTT	CASSPRGGGDTQYF
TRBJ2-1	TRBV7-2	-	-	TGTGCCAGCAGCCGGTGGGGGGGGGCGGACAATGAGCAGTTCTTC	CASSRWGGADNEQFF
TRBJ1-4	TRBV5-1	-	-	TGCGCCAGCAGCTTGGGACAGGCGGGCCCTAATGAAAAACTGTTTTTT	CASSLGQAGPNEKLFF
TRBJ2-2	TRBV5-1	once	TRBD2	TGCGCCAGCAGCTGGACTAGCGGAACGAACACCGGGGAGCTGTTTTTT	CASSWTSGTNTGELFF
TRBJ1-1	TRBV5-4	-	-	TGTGCCAGCAGGCTGACACTGAACACTGAAGCTTTCTTT	CASRLTLNTEAFF
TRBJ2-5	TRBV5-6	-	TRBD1	TGTGCCAGCAGCTTGGGACAGGGAGAGACCCAGTACTTC	CASSLGQGETQYF